This T cell receptor beta chain derives from a study of blood T cell repertoires in COVID-19. The method was immunoSEQ multiplex PCR; TCRdb's version includes in-frame clones alone and lacks a portion of them. The sample yields under 200,000 clones, over 80% seen once. From germline, CDR1 is SGHTA and CDR2 FQGNSA. CDR3 length equals 13 residues. V was trimmed by 5 bases and J by 2 bases, leaving 9 bases between them. The rearrangement links TRBV7-2 to TRBJ1-1, with D possibly TRBD1 on 5 matching bases. The sequencing input was PBMCs or T cells enriched from blood (not recorded which). The origin of this receptor is a woman aged 45-60 years who had recovered from COVID-19. As DNA, the CDR3 is TGTGCCAGCAGCCGTGGGACTAACACTGAAGCTTTCTTT. It is translated as CASSRGTNTEAFF. Based on the CDR3 plus reference TRBV7-2 and TRBJ1-1, the full variable domain is GAGVSQSPSNKVTEKGKDVELRCDPISGHTALYWYRQSLGQGLEFLIYFQGNSAPDKSGLPSDRFSAERTGGSVSTLTIQRTQQEDSAVYLCASSRGTNTEAFFGQGTRLTVV.